The next 7 T cell receptor beta chains were all read from a single sample in a study of T cell responses to AZD1222 COVID-19 vaccine. The protocol was immunoSEQ multiplex PCR, while the TCRdb copy is restricted to in-frame clones and leaves out a portion. Seen here are approximately 88,000 clones, approximately 90% observed once, and the top ten hold 5% to 6%. This specimen consisted of peripheral blood, obtained 28 days after the second AZD1222 dose. The receptors were gathered from an adult who received the AZD1222 COVID-19 vaccine.

V is TRBV6-5 and J is TRBJ1-5; TRBD1 is a possible D gene (5 bases). CDR1 MNHEY and CDR2 SVGAGI come from the germline V gene. Trimming took 6 bases from V and 7 from J, leaving 19 bases between them. There are 15 residues in the CDR3. The CDR3 DNA follows: TGTGCCAGCAGGAGGTCGGGGGGGGGATACCAGCCCCAGCATTTT. Translating it yields CASRRSGGGYQPQHF.

The chain carries TRBV5-5 and TRBJ1-2; tentative D call: TRBD1 (5 bases). Trimming removed 0 bases at V and 5 bases at J, with 5 bases between. The CDR3 spans 12 residues. Looked up from germline, CDR1 is SGHKS and CDR2 is YYEKEE (reference sequence). This chain's CDR3 is CASSLEGYGYTF. DNA of the CDR3: TGTGCCAGCAGCTTGGAGGGGTATGGCTACACCTTC.

V usage is TRBV7-2 and J usage is TRBJ1-5; TRBD1 is a possible D gene (5 bases). The CDR3 length is 15 residues. The germline CDR1 and CDR2 sequences are SGHTA and FQGNSA. V was trimmed by 3 bases and J by 2 bases, leaving 11 bases between them. CDR3 in DNA: TGTGCCAGCAGCTTGGAAGAGGGGCGCAATCAGCCCCAGCATTTT. This translates into CASSLEEGRNQPQHF.

The chain is built from TRBV28 and TRBJ1-5, with unresolved D. CDR1 is MDHEN, CDR2 SYDVKM, per germline. Trimming removed 2 bases at V and 6 bases at J, with 11 bases between. The CDR3 is 14 amino acids. Here the CDR3 reads CASSLRPVGQPQHF. CDR3 DNA: TGTGCCAGCAGTTTACGGCCGGTGGGTCAGCCCCAGCATTTT.

The CDR3 DNA reads as TGCGCCAGCAGTCCGCGAGGGGGGCAGGGAGATACGCAGTATTTT. Protein product: CASSPRGGQGDTQYF. V is TRBV5-1 and J is TRBJ2-3; D is perhaps TRBD1 or TRBD2 (6 bases each). Trimming removed 5 bases at V and 5 bases at J, with 18 bases between. There are 15 residues in the CDR3. CDR1 and CDR2 from the germline V gene are SGHRS and YFSETQ. The full variable domain, in which reference TRBV5-1 and TRBJ2-3 provide the parts outside the CDR3, is KAGVTQTPRYLIKTRGQQVTLSCSPISGHRSVSWYQQTPGQGLQFLFEYFSETQRNKGNFPGRFSGRQFSNSRSEMNVSTLELGDSALYLCASSPRGGQGDTQYFGPGTRLTVL.

V and J are TRBV18 and TRBJ1-1; TRBD1 matches 7 bases. CDR1 and CDR2 from the germline V gene are KGHSH and LQKENI. Trimming took 3 bases from V and 0 from J; bases not matched to a gene: 10. The CDR3 is made up of 17 amino acids. The CDR3 DNA follows: TGTGCCAGCTCACCTTTGGGGACAGCCTCTATGAACACTGAAGCTTTCTTT. Amino acid sequence: CASSPLGTASMNTEAFF.

Regarding this clone: Other DNA sequences in this sample translate to the same CDR3. The chain employs TRBV19 and TRBJ1-6, with a possible D match to TRBD1 (5 bases). Trimming removed 6 bases from V and 6 bases from J, with 12 bases in between. CDR1 LNHDA and CDR2 SQIVND come from the germline V gene (reference sequence). This CDR3 has 14 amino acids. CDR3 nucleotides: TGTGCCAGTAGCCCGCAGGGAAGTAATTCACCCCTCCACTTT. Translated: CASSPQGSNSPLHF.